These T cell receptor beta chains were read from a single sample in a study of CD8 T cells in Susac syndrome. Each CDR3 protein is one row after TCRdb ran MiXCR on the immunoSEQ multiplex PCR reads. Altogether 100,000 to 110,000 distinct CDR3 sequences are present, 95% being singletons, with the ten largest covering 0.3% to 0.35%. The source material was CD8+ T cells from PBMCs. The receptors were sampled from a human donor with Susac syndrome. Both conserved end residues are part of each CDR3. The D gene is left open where the match is weak. For some rows the clone size is stated as once, few or many, or as a class when expanded; others skip it.

size,D,J,V,DNA,CDR3
-,-,TRBJ2-6,TRBV5-1,TGCGCCAGCAGCTTGGCCCCGTCTGGGGCCAACGTCCTGACTTTC,CASSLAPSGANVLTF
-,-,TRBJ2-1,TRBV7-9,TGTGCCAGCGGCCGGGACCCGTACAATGAGCAGTTCTTC,CASGRDPYNEQFF
once,-,TRBJ1-1,TRBV28,TGTGCCAGCACCCTTGATAAGCAGGGCGAGCCGAATACCGAAGCTTTCTTT,CASTLDKQGEPNTEAFF
-,-,TRBJ2-5,TRBV7-9,TGTGCCAGCAGCTTTCGGGGTGTGGAGACCCAGTACTTC,CASSFRGVETQYF
-,-,TRBJ2-3,TRBV4-1,TGCGCCAGCAGCCCCCGATCGTGGTTCGATGAAAAAGATACGCAGTATTTT,CASSPRSWFDEKDTQYF
-,-,TRBJ2-3,TRBV6-4,TGTGCCAGCAGTGACAGGGGACTCACAGATACGCAGTATTTT,CASSDRGLTDTQYF
-,-,TRBJ1-2,TRBV18,TGTGCCAGCTCACCAACGTCCAGGAAATATGGCTACACCTTC,CASSPTSRKYGYTF
-,TRBD1,TRBJ2-1,TRBV5-1,TGCGCCAGCAGCTATCCAGGGGGCGCAGGCAATGAGCAGTTCTTC,CASSYPGGAGNEQFF
-,-,TRBJ2-7,TRBV20-1,TGCAGTGCTGGGGCGCCCGCGGGCCCACAGTACGAGCAGTACTTC,CSAGAPAGPQYEQYF
-,TRBD1,TRBJ1-2,TRBV20-1,TGCAGTGCTAGTTGGGACAGGGCTCCCTATGGCTACACCTTC,CSASWDRAPYGYTF
-,TRBD2,TRBJ2-1,TRBV29-1,TGCAGCGCCCCTGGAGCGGGAGGCCACAATGAGCAGTTCTTC,CSAPGAGGHNEQFF
-,TRBD1,TRBJ2-7,TRBV20-1,TGCAGTGCTAGAGAAGAGGGACAGGGGCCCCTCGAGCAGTACTTC,CSAREEGQGPLEQYF
-,-,TRBJ1-1,TRBV29-1,TGCAGCGTTGTGGGCAGGGATATGAACACTGAAGCTTTCTTT,CSVVGRDMNTEAFF
-,-,TRBJ1-1,TRBV5-4,TGTGCCAGCAGCCTTTACAGGGAGTTTGGGACTGAAGCTTTCTTT,CASSLYREFGTEAFF
-,-,TRBJ2-7,TRBV3-1,TGTGCCAGCAGTCAGACCGGGGCTGGGGAGCAGTACTTC,CASSQTGAGEQYF
-,-,TRBJ2-7,TRBV11-2,TGTGCCAGTCGGAGGGAATCTGGTGAGCAGTACTTC,CASRRESGEQYF
-,TRBD1,TRBJ1-2,TRBV6-5,TGTGCCAGCGCGACCTTGGGACAGATTAACTATGGCTACACCTTC,CASATLGQINYGYTF
-,TRBD2,TRBJ2-1,TRBV3-1,TGTGCCAGCAGCCAACTAGCGGGAGGGAGAAACTACAATGAGCAGTTCTTC,CASSQLAGGRNYNEQFF
-,-,TRBJ1-2,TRBV18,TGTGCCAGCTCACCAGCCTCTTCCAGTGGCTACACCTTC,CASSPASSSGYTF
-,-,TRBJ1-5,TRBV3-1,TGTGCCAGCAGCCAAGATCCTACCCAGCCCCAGCATTTT,CASSQDPTQPQHF
-,TRBD1,TRBJ1-1,TRBV15,TGTGCCACCGGGAGGGGGCTGGAGATCACTGAAGCTTTCTTT,CATGRGLEITEAFF
-,-,TRBJ2-7,TRBV29-1,TGCAGCGTTGATGGTGACAGTCTGTTCACGGGCAAGGGCGAGCAGTACTTC,CSVDGDSLFTGKGEQYF
-,TRBD2,TRBJ2-3,TRBV11-2,TGTGCCAGCAGCCGGGGACTAGCGGGAGGGTACACAGATACGCAGTATTTT,CASSRGLAGGYTDTQYF
-,TRBD2,TRBJ2-7,TRBV20-1,TGCAGTGCTAGAGCGGGACTAGCGGACTCCTACGAGCAGTACTTC,CSARAGLADSYEQYF
-,-,TRBJ2-7,TRBV6-6,TGTGCCAGCAGGGGCAGACAGAGCTCCTACGAGCAGTACTTC,CASRGRQSSYEQYF
-,TRBD1,TRBJ1-1,TRBV13,TGTGCCAGCAGCTTATCCCACCTGACAGGGGGCGCCGTGGCTTTCTTT,CASSLSHLTGGAVAFF
-,-,TRBJ1-1,TRBV27,TGTGCCAGCAGCCCAAGGGATACTGTAGGGACTTTCTTT,CASSPRDTVGTFF
-,-,TRBJ2-7,TRBV20-1,TGCAGTGCTAGAGGGCCGCGGGCATACGAGCAGTACTTC,CSARGPRAYEQYF
-,-,TRBJ2-7,TRBV3-1,TGTGCCAGCAGCCAAGTAAGGCACCACGAGCAGTACTTC,CASSQVRHHEQYF
-,-,TRBJ2-7,TRBV7-2,TGTGCCAGCAGCTACGGACTGACCGGGCAGTACTTC,CASSYGLTGQYF
-,-,TRBJ2-3,TRBV7-3,TGTGCCAGCGCCCCAGTCAGGGGTAGCACAGATACGCAGTATTTT,CASAPVRGSTDTQYF
few,TRBD2,TRBJ2-3,TRBV7-2,TGTGCCAGCAGCTCGAGCGGGAGTACAGATACGCAGTATTTT,CASSSSGSTDTQYF
-,TRBD2,TRBJ2-7,TRBV7-9,TGTGCCAGCAGCCCGGGTAACAGCGGGATGGTGCAGTACTTC,CASSPGNSGMVQYF
-,TRBD1,TRBJ1-2,TRBV6-1,TGTGCCAGCAGCGAGTATGACAGGGGCTATGGCTACACCTTC,CASSEYDRGYGYTF
-,-,TRBJ2-7,TRBV2,TGTGCCAGCAGTGAAGCGGCGAGCGGACCCTTCGAGCAGTACTTC,CASSEAASGPFEQYF
-,TRBD1,TRBJ1-5,TRBV27,TGTGCCAGCAGCGTACAGGGGGACTATAGCAATCAGCCCCAGCATTTT,CASSVQGDYSNQPQHF
-,-,TRBJ2-4,TRBV28,TGTGCCTCTAGGGTAGGGGGAGACATTCAGTACTTC,CASRVGGDIQYF